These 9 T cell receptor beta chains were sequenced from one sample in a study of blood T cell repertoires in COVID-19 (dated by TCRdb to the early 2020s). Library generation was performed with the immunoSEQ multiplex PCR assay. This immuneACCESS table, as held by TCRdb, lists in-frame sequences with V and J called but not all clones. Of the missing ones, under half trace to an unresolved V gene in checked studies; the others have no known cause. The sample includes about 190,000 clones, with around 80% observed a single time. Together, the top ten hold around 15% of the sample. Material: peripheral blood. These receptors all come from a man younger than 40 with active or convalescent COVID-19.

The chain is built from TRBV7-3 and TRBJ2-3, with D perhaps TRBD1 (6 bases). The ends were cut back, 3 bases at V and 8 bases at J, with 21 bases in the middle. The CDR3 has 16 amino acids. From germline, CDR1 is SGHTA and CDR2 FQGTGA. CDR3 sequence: CASSLTGEPLWGTQYF. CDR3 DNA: TGTGCCAGCAGCTTGACAGGAGAACCGTTGTGGGGTACGCAGTATTTT.

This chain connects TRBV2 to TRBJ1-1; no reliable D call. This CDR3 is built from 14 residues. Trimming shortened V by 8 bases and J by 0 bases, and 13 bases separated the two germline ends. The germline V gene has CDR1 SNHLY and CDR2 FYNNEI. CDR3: CASSSQVLNTEAFF. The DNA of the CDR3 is TGTGCCAGCTCCTCGCAGGTATTGAACACTGAAGCTTTCTTT.

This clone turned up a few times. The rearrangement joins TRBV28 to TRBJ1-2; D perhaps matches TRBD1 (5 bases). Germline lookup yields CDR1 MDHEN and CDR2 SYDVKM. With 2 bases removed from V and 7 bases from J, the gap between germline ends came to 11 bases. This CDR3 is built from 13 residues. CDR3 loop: CASSLAGPFGYTF. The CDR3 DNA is TGTGCCAGCAGTTTAGCGGGGCCCTTTGGCTACACCTTC.

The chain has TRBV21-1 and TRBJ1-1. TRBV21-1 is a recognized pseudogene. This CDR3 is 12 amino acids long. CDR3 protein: CASSRRNTEAFF. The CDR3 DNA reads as TGTGCCAGCAGCCGGAGGAACACTGAAGCTTTCTTT.

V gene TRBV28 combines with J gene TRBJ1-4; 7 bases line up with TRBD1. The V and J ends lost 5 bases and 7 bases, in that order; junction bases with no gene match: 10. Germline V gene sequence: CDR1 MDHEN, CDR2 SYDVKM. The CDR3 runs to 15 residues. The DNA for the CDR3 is TGTGCCAGCAGTGGGGACAGTTCGTTCGGTGAAAAACTGTTTTTT. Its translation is CASSGDSSFGEKLFF.

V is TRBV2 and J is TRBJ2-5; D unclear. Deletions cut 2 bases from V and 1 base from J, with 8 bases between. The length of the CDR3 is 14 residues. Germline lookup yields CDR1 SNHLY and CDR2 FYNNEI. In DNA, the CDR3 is TGTGCCAGCAGTGAATCAGGTTTCCAAGAGACCCAGTACTTC. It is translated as CASSESGFQETQYF.

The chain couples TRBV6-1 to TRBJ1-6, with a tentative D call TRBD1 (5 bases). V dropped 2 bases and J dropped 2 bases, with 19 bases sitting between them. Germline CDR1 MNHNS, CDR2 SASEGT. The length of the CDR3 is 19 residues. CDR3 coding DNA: TGTGCCAGCAGTGAAAAGCCCTTGGGGGGTGAACCCTATAATTCACCCCTCCACTTT. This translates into CASSEKPLGGEPYNSPLHF.

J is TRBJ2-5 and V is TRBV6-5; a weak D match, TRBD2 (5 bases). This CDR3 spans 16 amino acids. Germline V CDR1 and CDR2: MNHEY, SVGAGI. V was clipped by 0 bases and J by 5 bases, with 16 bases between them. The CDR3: CASSYSRGRGWETQYF. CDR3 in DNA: TGTGCCAGCAGTTACTCCCGGGGTCGGGGTTGGGAGACCCAGTACTTC.

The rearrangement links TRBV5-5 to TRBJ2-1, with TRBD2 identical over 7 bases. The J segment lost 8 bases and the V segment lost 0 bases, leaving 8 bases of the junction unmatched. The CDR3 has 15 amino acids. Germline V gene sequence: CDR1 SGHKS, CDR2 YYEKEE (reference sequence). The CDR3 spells CASSLGTSGGDEQFF. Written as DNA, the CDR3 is TGTGCCAGCAGCTTGGGGACTAGTGGAGGGGATGAGCAGTTCTTC.